These T cell receptor beta chains were read from a single sample in a study of T cells after yellow fever vaccination. Each CDR3 protein gets one entry after TCRdb re-called the 5' RACE reads with MiXCR. The repertoire holds 35,000 to 55,000 distinct CDR3 sequences, with 6% to 7% as singletons. Source: PBMCs, either bulk or a sorted T-cell subset (CD4+, CD8+, memory, or dextramer-sorted; not recorded which), taken 45 days after the yellow fever booster vaccination. The receptor source for this set is a man under 40 who received the YFV17D yellow fever vaccine. CDR3s include the opening cysteine and the closing phenylalanine or tryptophan. Fields, in order: V gene, clone size, D gene, J gene, CDR3 protein, CDR3 DNA. The D gene is left open where the match is weak. The listing skips clone size in some rows; elsewhere it reads once, few, many or a size class.

v_call: TRBV19
clone_size: -
d_call: -
j_call: TRBJ2-1
cdr3_aa: CASSTSVDGEQFF
cdr3_nt: TGTGCCAGTAGTACTTCCGTTGATGGTGAGCAGTTCTTC

v_call: TRBV11-1
clone_size: few
d_call: TRBD2
j_call: TRBJ2-2
cdr3_aa: CASSQHSGRALNTGELFF
cdr3_nt: TGTGCCAGCAGCCAACATAGCGGGAGGGCCTTAAACACCGGGGAGCTGTTTTTT

v_call: TRBV30
clone_size: many
d_call: -
j_call: TRBJ2-7
cdr3_aa: CAWSAGLEGTEQYF
cdr3_nt: TGTGCCTGGAGTGCGGGCTTGGAGGGGACCGAGCAGTACTTC

v_call: TRBV7-2
clone_size: medium-sized
d_call: TRBD1
j_call: TRBJ1-6
cdr3_aa: CASSPRDRGSPLHF
cdr3_nt: TGTGCCAGCAGCCCAAGGGACAGGGGGTCACCCCTCCACTTT

v_call: TRBV20-1
clone_size: many
d_call: -
j_call: TRBJ2-7
cdr3_aa: CSANPPGGYRNEQYF
cdr3_nt: TGCAGTGCTAACCCCCCAGGGGGGTATAGGAACGAGCAGTACTTC

v_call: TRBV5-1
clone_size: many
d_call: -
j_call: TRBJ2-7
cdr3_aa: CASSDSGYEQYF
cdr3_nt: TGCGCCAGCAGCGATTCGGGGTACGAGCAGTACTTC

v_call: TRBV30
clone_size: many
d_call: TRBD1
j_call: TRBJ2-7
cdr3_aa: CAGYRGSGEQYF
cdr3_nt: TGTGCCGGCTACAGGGGTTCTGGCGAGCAGTACTTC

v_call: TRBV30
clone_size: -
d_call: -
j_call: TRBJ2-7
cdr3_aa: CAWSVQGISYEQYF
cdr3_nt: TGTGCCTGGAGTGTACAAGGGATCTCCTACGAGCAGTACTTC

v_call: TRBV12-3/TRBV12-4
clone_size: few
d_call: -
j_call: TRBJ2-7
cdr3_aa: CASSFYGDAEQYF
cdr3_nt: TGTGCCAGCAGTTTCTACGGGGACGCAGAGCAGTACTTC

v_call: TRBV6-2/TRBV6-3
clone_size: many
d_call: TRBD2
j_call: TRBJ2-1
cdr3_aa: CASSPLAGVIPYNEQFF
cdr3_nt: TGTGCCAGCAGTCCTCTAGCGGGAGTGATTCCCTACAATGAGCAGTTCTTC

v_call: TRBV7-7
clone_size: -
d_call: -
j_call: TRBJ2-5
cdr3_aa: CASSQLRAETQYF
cdr3_nt: TGTGCCAGCAGCCAGCTCAGGGCCGAGACCCAGTACTTC

v_call: TRBV18
clone_size: few
d_call: -
j_call: TRBJ1-4
cdr3_aa: CASSPGSTDEKLFF
cdr3_nt: TGTGCCAGCTCACCAGGGTCTACCGATGAAAAACTGTTTTTT

v_call: TRBV28
clone_size: many
d_call: -
j_call: TRBJ1-1
cdr3_aa: CASRVGDTEAFF
cdr3_nt: TGTGCCAGCAGGGTGGGGGACACTGAAGCTTTCTTT

v_call: TRBV6-6
clone_size: few
d_call: -
j_call: TRBJ2-2
cdr3_aa: CASGVVGELFF
cdr3_nt: TGTGCCTCCGGAGTTGTCGGGGAGCTGTTTTTT

v_call: TRBV4-3
clone_size: few
d_call: -
j_call: TRBJ1-1
cdr3_aa: CASSQERDTEAFF
cdr3_nt: TGCGCCAGCAGCCAAGAGCGGGACACTGAAGCTTTCTTT

v_call: TRBV29-1
clone_size: many
d_call: -
j_call: TRBJ2-1
cdr3_aa: CSTMGPLFF
cdr3_nt: TGCAGCACAATGGGACCCTTGTTCTTC

v_call: TRBV4-3
clone_size: many
d_call: TRBD2
j_call: TRBJ2-3
cdr3_aa: CASSHGLASTDTQYF
cdr3_nt: TGCGCCAGCAGCCACGGACTAGCGTCTACAGATACGCAGTATTTT

v_call: TRBV7-2
clone_size: many
d_call: -
j_call: TRBJ1-5
cdr3_aa: CASSPGSTHSNQPQHF
cdr3_nt: TGTGCCAGCAGCCCTGGCAGCACCCATAGCAATCAGCCCCAGCATTTT

v_call: TRBV5-8
clone_size: few
d_call: -
j_call: TRBJ2-5
cdr3_aa: CASSFGSGSVKNF
cdr3_nt: -

v_call: TRBV6-1
clone_size: few
d_call: -
j_call: TRBJ2-1
cdr3_aa: CASSPYLGVYEQFF
cdr3_nt: TGTGCCAGCAGCCCCTATTTGGGAGTTTATGAGCAGTTCTTC

v_call: TRBV27
clone_size: -
d_call: -
j_call: TRBJ2-4
cdr3_aa: CASSLDSTNIQYF
cdr3_nt: TGTGCCAGCAGTTTAGACTCAACAAACATTCAGTACTTC

v_call: TRBV12-3/TRBV12-4
clone_size: many
d_call: -
j_call: TRBJ1-2
cdr3_aa: CASRIASGHQGYTF
cdr3_nt: TGTGCCAGCAGAATCGCTTCAGGGCATCAAGGCTACACCTTC

v_call: TRBV3-1
clone_size: few
d_call: -
j_call: TRBJ1-1
cdr3_aa: CASSQDPDGNTEAFF
cdr3_nt: TGTGCCAGCAGCCAAGATCCGGACGGGAACACTGAAGCTTTCTTT

v_call: TRBV6-2/TRBV6-3
clone_size: many
d_call: -
j_call: TRBJ2-5
cdr3_aa: CASSQTPGPLGQETQYF
cdr3_nt: TGTGCCAGCAGCCAGACTCCGGGACCCCTGGGCCAAGAGACCCAGTACTTC

v_call: TRBV6-2/TRBV6-3
clone_size: few
d_call: -
j_call: TRBJ2-1
cdr3_aa: CASRSAYHNEQFF
cdr3_nt: TGTGCCAGCAGGTCCGCTTATCACAATGAGCAGTTCTTC

v_call: TRBV19
clone_size: few
d_call: -
j_call: TRBJ1-1
cdr3_aa: CASTPPMGQNTEAFF
cdr3_nt: TGTGCCAGTACCCCCCCTATGGGACAGAACACTGAAGCTTTCTTT

v_call: TRBV14
clone_size: -
d_call: -
j_call: TRBJ2-7
cdr3_aa: CASSPGVRAYEQYF
cdr3_nt: TGTGCCAGCAGCCCGGGGGTTAGGGCCTACGAGCAGTACTTC

v_call: TRBV29-1
clone_size: few
d_call: TRBD2
j_call: TRBJ2-1
cdr3_aa: CSGRAGGINYNEQFF
cdr3_nt: TGCAGCGGTAGAGCGGGAGGGATTAACTACAATGAGCAGTTCTTC

v_call: TRBV20-1
clone_size: many
d_call: -
j_call: TRBJ2-7
cdr3_aa: CSARDPGQSREQYF
cdr3_nt: TGCAGTGCTAGAGACCCGGGACAATCACGCGAGCAGTACTTC

v_call: TRBV12-3/TRBV12-4
clone_size: many
d_call: -
j_call: TRBJ1-1
cdr3_aa: CASSIEGGVNTEAFF
cdr3_nt: TGTGCCAGCAGTATAGAGGGAGGAGTGAACACTGAAGCTTTCTTT

v_call: TRBV20-1
clone_size: many
d_call: -
j_call: TRBJ1-2
cdr3_aa: CSARDRGLYGYTF
cdr3_nt: TGCAGTGCTAGAGATAGGGGCCTCTATGGCTACACCTTC

v_call: TRBV4-3
clone_size: medium-sized
d_call: -
j_call: TRBJ2-1
cdr3_aa: CASSQVGEYNEQFF
cdr3_nt: TGCGCCAGCAGCCAAGTGGGGGAGTACAATGAGCAGTTCTTC

v_call: TRBV28
clone_size: few
d_call: TRBD1
j_call: TRBJ1-6
cdr3_aa: CASSLEGTGGYNSPLHF
cdr3_nt: TGTGCCAGCAGTTTGGAGGGGACAGGGGGCTATAATTCACCCCTCCACTTT

v_call: TRBV5-1
clone_size: many
d_call: TRBD1
j_call: TRBJ1-6
cdr3_aa: CASSFGTENSPLHF
cdr3_nt: TGCGCCAGCAGCTTTGGGACAGAGAATTCACCCCTCCACTTT

v_call: TRBV19
clone_size: -
d_call: -
j_call: TRBJ2-7
cdr3_aa: CASSIGTVSYEQYF
cdr3_nt: TGTGCCAGTAGTATCGGGACCGTCTCCTACGAGCAGTACTTC

v_call: TRBV12-3/TRBV12-4
clone_size: many
d_call: -
j_call: TRBJ2-1
cdr3_aa: CASSPRTDQFF
cdr3_nt: TGTGCCAGCAGCCCCCGGACAGATCAGTTCTTC

v_call: TRBV19
clone_size: few
d_call: -
j_call: TRBJ2-1
cdr3_aa: CASSPKKGVGDEQFF
cdr3_nt: TGTGCCAGTAGCCCCAAGAAGGGAGTTGGCGATGAGCAGTTCTTC

v_call: TRBV7-7
clone_size: -
d_call: TRBD2
j_call: TRBJ2-2
cdr3_aa: CASSPPTSGRTGELFF
cdr3_nt: TGTGCTAGCAGCCCCCCGACTAGCGGGAGAACCGGGGAGCTGTTTTTT

v_call: TRBV10-2
clone_size: -
d_call: -
j_call: TRBJ1-5
cdr3_aa: CASSAFGGKGESPQHF
cdr3_nt: TGCGCCAGCAGTGCCTTTGGGGGCAAGGGGGAATCGCCCCAGCATTTT

v_call: TRBV4-2
clone_size: few
d_call: -
j_call: TRBJ2-5
cdr3_aa: CASSQEELQETQYF
cdr3_nt: TGTGCCAGCAGCCAAGAAGAACTCCAAGAGACCCAGTACTTC

v_call: TRBV10-2
clone_size: few
d_call: TRBD2
j_call: TRBJ2-2
cdr3_aa: CASSPSPPGLATGELFF
cdr3_nt: TGCGCCAGCAGTCCATCTCCTCCGGGACTAGCGACCGGGGAGCTGTTTTTT

v_call: TRBV6-1
clone_size: few
d_call: -
j_call: TRBJ2-7
cdr3_aa: CASSARPVSSEQYF
cdr3_nt: TGTGCCAGCAGTGCCCGACCCGTATCCTCAGAGCAGTACTTC

v_call: TRBV20-1
clone_size: many
d_call: TRBD2
j_call: TRBJ2-5
cdr3_aa: CSASGDQRGGGGAQYF
cdr3_nt: TGCAGTGCTAGCGGTGACCAGCGGGGGGGTGGCGGGGCCCAGTACTTC

v_call: TRBV12-3/TRBV12-4
clone_size: many
d_call: -
j_call: TRBJ2-2
cdr3_aa: CASSLIAGANTGELFF
cdr3_nt: TGTGCCAGCAGTTTGATCGCAGGGGCGAACACCGGGGAGCTGTTTTTT